Following are 15 T cell receptor beta chains from one sample sequenced in a study of identical twins. TCRdb passed the 5' RACE reads through MiXCR, listing each CDR3 protein once. This table has approximately 1.8 million distinct CDR3 sequences, around a third appearing once. What was sequenced was cord blood. The receptors shown here come from a newborn girl in good health.

The CDR3 coding sequence is TGTGCCAGCAGTGTGGGACTAGCTCTTAACAATGAGCAGTTCTTC. Protein: CASSVGLALNNEQFF. The chain uses TRBV2 and TRBJ2-1, with 9 bases identical to TRBD2. In germline, CDR1 is SNHLY, CDR2 FYNNEI. J was trimmed by 5 bases and V by 4 bases; bases with no gene match: 6. The CDR3 is 15 amino acids.

This clonotype was seen more than once but under ten times. The chain is built from TRBV29-1 and TRBJ2-5, with D tentatively TRBD1 (6 bases). Germline V gives CDR1 SQVTM, CDR2 ANQGSEA. V lost 5 bases to trimming and J lost 0 bases, with 10 bases between them. This CDR3 spans 13 amino acids. CDR3 amino acids: CSVHGQYQETQYF. The CDR3 nucleotides read TGCAGCGTTCACGGACAGTACCAAGAGACCCAGTACTTC.

The genes are TRBV12-3 or TRBV12-4 and TRBJ2-7; D not resolved. V dropped 6 bases and J dropped 6 bases, with 12 bases sitting between them. The CDR3 covers 12 residues. The CDR3 DNA is TGTGCCAGCAGCCCCCTAGGGCGCGAGCAGTACTTC. It codes for CASSPLGREQYF.

This clonotype was picked up a small number of times. The genes are TRBV5-1 and TRBJ2-3; 7 bases map to TRBD2. Germline CDR1 is SGHRS and CDR2 is YFSETQ. The junction had 9 bases not matched to a gene; V was cut back by 3 bases and J by 5 bases. This CDR3 has 15 residues. CDR3 DNA sequence: TGCGCCAGCAGCTCGACTAGCATTGGGGTAGATACGCAGTATTTT. It translates to CASSSTSIGVDTQYF.

This clonotype was counted once. The genes are TRBV4-2 and TRBJ2-6, with D unclear. Between the trimmed V and J ends, which lost 2 bases and 0 bases, there was a span of 11 bases. The CDR3 is 17 amino acids. The V gene's germline CDR1 is LGHNA and CDR2 YNFKEQ. CDR3 sequence (DNA): TGTGCCAGCAGCCAATCGCTGATTTACTCTGGGGCCAACGTCCTGACTTTC. It translates to CASSQSLIYSGANVLTF.

This clonotype was detected a few times. The chain uses TRBV6-5 and TRBJ2-7; 11 nucleotides agree with TRBD1. V gave up 0 bases and J gave up 3 bases; unmatched junction bases: 13. Per germline, CDR1 MNHEY and CDR2 SVGAGI. There are 19 residues in the CDR3. The CDR3 bases are TGTGCCAGCAGTTACTCGGGGGACAGGGGGACAAAGGACTTCTACGAGCAGTACTTC. Translation: CASSYSGDRGTKDFYEQYF.

The sample holds a few counts of this clonotype. V gene TRBV6-1 combines with J gene TRBJ1-2, with 8 nucleotides matching TRBD1. Germline V gives CDR1 MNHNS, CDR2 SASEGT. This CDR3 has 14 amino acids. Losses at the gene ends were 2 bases for V and 4 bases for J; bases not matched to a gene: 3. The CDR3 loop reads CASSESGGRYGYTF. The CDR3 bases are TGTGCCAGCAGTGAATCAGGGGGCCGCTATGGCTACACCTTC.

J is TRBJ2-1 and V is TRBV5-1; the D is unclear. This CDR3 spans 13 amino acids. Trimming took 4 bases from V and 5 from J, leaving 10 bases between them. The germline CDR1 and CDR2 sequences are SGHRS and YFSETQ. This CDR3 reads CASSRDLNNEQFF. CDR3 sequence (DNA): TGCGCCAGCAGCCGCGACTTAAACAATGAGCAGTTCTTC.

This clonotype occurred a few times. This chain connects TRBV15 to TRBJ1-1; D call uncertain. This CDR3 has 14 amino acids. Germline V gene lookup returns CDR1 LNHNV and CDR2 YYDKDF (reference sequence). The V gene lost 0 bases and the J gene lost 1 base, with 6 bases spanning the gap. This chain's CDR3 is CATSRDKGNTEAFF. In DNA form, the CDR3 reads TGTGCCACCAGCAGAGATAAGGGGAACACTGAAGCTTTCTTT.

The chain recombines TRBV5-1 with TRBJ2-1; D possibly corresponds to TRBD2 (5 bases). Near its end, the DNA agrees better with TRBJ2-7, so the J call may be wrong. Germline CDR1 and CDR2: SGHRS and YFSETQ. The CDR3 covers 16 residues. CDR3 nucleotides: TGCGCCAGCAGCTTGACTAGTTCGAGCTCCTACAATGAGCAGTACTTC. Translated, it gives CASSLTSSSSYNEQYF.

This clonotype was seen a handful of times. The CDR3 nucleotides read TGTGCCAGCAGCCAAGATTCCACCCCGTATAGCAATCAGCCCCAGCATTTT. It encodes CASSQDSTPYSNQPQHF. V is TRBV4-2 and J is TRBJ1-5, with D uncertain. V shed 0 bases and J shed 0 bases, with 12 bases lying between them. The germline CDR1 and CDR2 sequences are LGHNA and YNFKEQ. The CDR3 contains 17 residues.

This clonotype was seen a few times. The V call is TRBV5-1, the J call TRBJ2-7; TRBD2 might be the D (6 bases). V was shortened by 0 bases and J by 2 bases, with 15 bases between the two germline ends. The CDR3 spans 16 residues. CDR1 and CDR2 (germline): SGHRS, YFSETQ. The CDR3 nucleotides read TGCGCCAGCAGCTTGGGGCCTTGGGACTCGACCTACGAGCAGTACTTC. It codes for CASSLGPWDSTYEQYF. The variable domain in full, with the rest retrieved from reference TRBV5-1 and TRBJ2-7, is KAGVTQTPRYLIKTRGQQVTLSCSPISGHRSVSWYQQTPGQGLQFLFEYFSETQRNKGNFPGRFSGRQFSNSRSEMNVSTLELGDSALYLCASSLGPWDSTYEQYFGPGTRLTVT.

This clonotype showed up many times. The V gene is TRBV7-2, the J gene TRBJ1-4; 9 bases fit TRBD1. The CDR3 spans 15 residues. Germline CDR1 reads SGHTA; CDR2 reads FQGNSA. J gave up 4 bases and V 2 bases, and 2 bases lay outside the gene matches. In DNA form, the CDR3 reads TGTGCCAGCAGCTTAACAGGGGGCGTTAATGAAAAACTGTTTTTT. Amino acids: CASSLTGGVNEKLFF.

A few counts support this clonotype. The chain uses TRBV29-1 and TRBJ1-2; TRBD1 agrees at 10 bases. The CDR3 totals 16 residues. Germline CDR1 is SQVTM and CDR2 is ANQGSEA. The V and J ends lost 3 bases and 0 bases, in that order; junction bases with no gene match: 7. The CDR3 DNA reads TGCAGCGTTGAGACAGGGGGCCCTACTACTAACTATGGCTACACCTTC. Protein sequence: CSVETGGPTTNYGYTF. The entire variable domain, with the rest obtained from reference TRBV29-1 and TRBJ1-2, is as follows: SAVISQKPSRDICQRGTSLTIQCQVDSQVTMMFWYRQQPGQSLTLIATANQGSEATYESGFVIDKFPISRPNLTFSTLTVSNMSPEDSSIYLCSVETGGPTTNYGYTFGSGTRLTVV.

The rearrangement uses TRBV19 and TRBJ1-1; no definite D call. Per germline, CDR1 LNHDA and CDR2 SQIVND (reference sequence). Trimming took 1 base from V and 7 from J, leaving 10 bases between them. There are 13 residues in the CDR3. CDR3 in amino acids: CASSIGSPNEAFF. CDR3 sequence (DNA): TGTGCCAGTAGTATAGGGTCGCCCAATGAAGCTTTCTTT. Based on the CDR3 plus reference TRBV19 and TRBJ1-1, the full variable domain is DGGITQSPKYLFRKEGQNVTLSCEQNLNHDAMYWYRQDPGQGLRLIYYSQIVNDFQKGDIAEGYSVSREKKESFPLTVTSAQKNPTAFYLCASSIGSPNEAFFGQGTRLTVV.